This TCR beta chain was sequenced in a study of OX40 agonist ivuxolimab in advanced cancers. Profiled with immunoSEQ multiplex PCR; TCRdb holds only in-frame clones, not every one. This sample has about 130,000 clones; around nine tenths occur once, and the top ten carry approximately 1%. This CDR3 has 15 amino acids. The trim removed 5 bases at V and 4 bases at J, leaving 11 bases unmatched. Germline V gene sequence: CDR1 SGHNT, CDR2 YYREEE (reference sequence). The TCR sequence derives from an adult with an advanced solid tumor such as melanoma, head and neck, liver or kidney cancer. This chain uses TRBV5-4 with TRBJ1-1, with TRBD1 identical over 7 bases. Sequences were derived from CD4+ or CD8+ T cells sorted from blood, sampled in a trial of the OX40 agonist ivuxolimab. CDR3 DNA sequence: TGTGCCAGCAGGTCGGAGTTCAGGGGGTTCACTGAAGCTTTCTTT. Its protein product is CASRSEFRGFTEAFF.